These 6 T cell receptor beta chains came from one sample sequenced in a study of T cells after yellow fever vaccination. TCRdb reprocessed the 5' RACE reads with MiXCR, giving one entry per CDR3 protein. The sample has 300,000 to 450,000 distinct CDR3 sequences; approximately 6% are singletons. The specimen comprised PBMCs, sampled 5 days after the yellow fever booster vaccination. These receptors were obtained from a man younger than 40 who received the YFV17D yellow fever vaccine.

The rearrangement uses TRBV20-1 and TRBJ2-3; no firm D call. Germline CDR1 is DFQATT and CDR2 is SNEGSKA (reference sequence). This CDR3 has 15 amino acids. Trimming pared 7 bases from V and 2 bases from J, leaving 19 bases between. The CDR3 here is CSVRPGRTPTDTQYF. For the CDR3, the DNA is TGCAGTGTTCGGCCCGGCCGCACCCCCACAGATACGCAGTATTTT.

This clonotype was counted a few times. The J gene is TRBJ2-7, the V gene TRBV19, with D unclear. The CDR3 is 13 amino acids. V was shortened by 7 bases and J by 5 bases, with 15 bases between the two germline ends. Germline CDR1 LNHDA, CDR2 SQIVND (reference sequence). In nucleotides, the CDR3 is TGTGCCAGTAAGGATCGTAACCGACACGAGCAGTACTTC. Its translation: CASKDRNRHEQYF.

The rearrangement joins TRBV10-2 to TRBJ2-6, with TRBD2 as a possible D gene (5 bases). Germline-derived CDR1 and CDR2 are WSHSY and SAAADI. The V end was cut by 2 bases, the J end by 2 bases, with 19 bases between. The CDR3 contains 19 residues. DNA for the CDR3: TGCGCCAGCAGTGAGGGGAGAGCTTCATTTTTGGCTGGGGCCAACGTCCTGACTTTC. Translating it yields CASSEGRASFLAGANVLTF.

This clonotype has a handful of counts. The chain joins TRBV6-1 to TRBJ2-1; unclear D gene. This CDR3 is 14 amino acids long. V was cut by 1 base and J by 1 base, with 5 bases left in between. From germline, CDR1 is MNHNS and CDR2 SASEGT. CDR3 sequence (DNA): TGTGCCAGCAGTGAAGGATTTTCCTACAATGAGCAGTTCTTC. It translates to CASSEGFSYNEQFF.

This sequence joins TRBV4-2 and TRBJ2-1, with 11 bases matching TRBD2. The J segment lost 6 bases and the V segment lost 3 bases, leaving 10 bases of the junction unmatched. The length of the CDR3 is 17 residues. Germline V gene sequence: CDR1 LGHNA, CDR2 YNFKEQ. This CDR3 reads CASSQELAGATTNEQFF. The CDR3 coding sequence is TGTGCCAGCAGCCAGGAACTAGCGGGAGCTACCACCAATGAGCAGTTCTTC.

This chain links TRBV7-1 with TRBJ2-7; 11 positions agree with TRBD2. TRBV7-1 is designated an ORF whose function remains uncertain. CDR3 length equals 17 residues. V shed 10 bases and J 0 bases; nucleotides not matched to a gene: 14. CDR3 loop: CAMSSGLAGFSSYEQYF. CDR3 coding DNA: TGTGCCATGAGCTCTGGACTAGCGGGCTTTAGCTCCTACGAGCAGTACTTC.